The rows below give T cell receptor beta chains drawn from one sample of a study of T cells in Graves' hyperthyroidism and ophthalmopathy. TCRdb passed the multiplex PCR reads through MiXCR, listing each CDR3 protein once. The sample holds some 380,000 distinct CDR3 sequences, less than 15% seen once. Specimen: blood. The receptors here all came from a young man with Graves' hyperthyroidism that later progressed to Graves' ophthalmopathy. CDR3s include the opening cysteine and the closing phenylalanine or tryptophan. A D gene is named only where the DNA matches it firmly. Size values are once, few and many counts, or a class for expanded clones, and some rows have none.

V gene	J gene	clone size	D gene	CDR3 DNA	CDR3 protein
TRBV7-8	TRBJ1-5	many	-	TGTGCCAGCAGCTCCTGGCCCCGAGATAGCAATCAGCCCCAGCATTTT	CASSSWPRDSNQPQHF
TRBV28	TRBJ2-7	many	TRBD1	TGTGCCAGCCCCATCCGGACAGGGGTAGCCGAGCAGTACTTC	CASPIRTGVAEQYF
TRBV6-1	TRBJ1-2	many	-	TGTGCCAGCAGTTTGGACTCCTCGGATGGCTACACCTTC	CASSLDSSDGYTF
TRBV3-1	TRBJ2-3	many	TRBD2	TGTGCCAGCAGCCAAGTACGTGGACTAGAGAGTCCTAGCACAGATACGCAGTATTTT	CASSQVRGLESPSTDTQYF
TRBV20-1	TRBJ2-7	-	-	TGCAGTGCTAGAGATTTACAGGGAGAAGACGAGCAGTACTTC	CSARDLQGEDEQYF
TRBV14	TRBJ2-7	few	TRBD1	TGTGCCAGCAGCCACACCTTTGGGACAGGGGGCATGGGAGAGCAGTACTTC	CASSHTFGTGGMGEQYF
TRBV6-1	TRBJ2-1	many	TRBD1	TGTGCCAGCAGTGACTGGTTAGGCAGGGGGCGTGATGAGCAGTTCTTC	CASSDWLGRGRDEQFF
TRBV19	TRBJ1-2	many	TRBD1	TGTGCCAGTAGTACAAGGACAGGGGACTATGGCTACACCTTC	CASSTRTGDYGYTF
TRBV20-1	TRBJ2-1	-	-	TGCAGTGCTAGACCCGATAGCTCCTACAATGAGCAGTTCTTC	CSARPDSSYNEQFF
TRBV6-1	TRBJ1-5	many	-	TGTGCCAGCAGTGCCAGGACAGGCAATCAGCCCCAGCATTTT	CASSARTGNQPQHF
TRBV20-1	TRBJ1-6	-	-	TGCAGTGCTAGAAATCCAGGGTATTCACCCCTCCACTTT	CSARNPGYSPLHF
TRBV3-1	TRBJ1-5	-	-	TGTGCCAGCAGCCAAGACGGGAGGGTATATCAGCCCCAGCATTTT	CASSQDGRVYQPQHF
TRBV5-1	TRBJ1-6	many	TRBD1	TGCGCCAGTCAAGGGGGCGAAAATTCACCCCTCCACTTT	CASQGGENSPLHF
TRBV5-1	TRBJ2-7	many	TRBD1	TGCGCCAGCAGCCCGACAGGGAACCCCTGGCGGTACGAGCAGTACTTC	CASSPTGNPWRYEQYF
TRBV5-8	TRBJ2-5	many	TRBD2	TGTGCCAGCAGCCCGCGGGGGAGGAAGGGCTCAGAGACCCAGTACTTC	CASSPRGRKGSETQYF
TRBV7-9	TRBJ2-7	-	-	TGTGCCAGCAGCCACGTTCCCAACCACGAGCAGTACTTC	CASSHVPNHEQYF
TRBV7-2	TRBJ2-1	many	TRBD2	TGTGCCAGCAGCTTACAGGTTCAGCGGGGGGCATACAATGAGCAGTTCTTC	CASSLQVQRGAYNEQFF
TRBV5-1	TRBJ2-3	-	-	TGCGCCAGTAAGAAGGTACCAGATACGCAGTATTTT	CASKKVPDTQYF
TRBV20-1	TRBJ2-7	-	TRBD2	TGCAGTGCTAGTGATAGCGGGACCGCCCTGCAGTACTTC	CSASDSGTALQYF
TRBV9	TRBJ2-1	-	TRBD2	TGTGCCAGCAGTGCCGGGACTAGCGCCAATGAGCAGTTCTTC	CASSAGTSANEQFF
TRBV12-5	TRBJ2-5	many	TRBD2	TGTGCTAGTGGTTTGGCTAGCGGGGCGGCCCAGTACTTC	CASGLASGAAQYF
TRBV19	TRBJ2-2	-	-	TGTGCCAGACAGGGCGTCGGGGAGCTGTTTTTT	CARQGVGELFF
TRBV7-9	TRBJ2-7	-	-	TGTGCCAGCAGCCACGGTTATGCAGGAAAGAACGAGCAGTACTTC	CASSHGYAGKNEQYF
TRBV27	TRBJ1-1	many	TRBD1	TGTGCCAGCAGTTTGATCATCCCGAGACAGGGGAGGAACACTGAAGCTTTCTTT	CASSLIIPRQGRNTEAFF
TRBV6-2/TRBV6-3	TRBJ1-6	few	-	TGTGCCAGCAGTTGGCAGGGCAATTTACCCCTCCACTTT	CASSWQGNLPLHF
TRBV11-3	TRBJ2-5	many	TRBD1	TGTGCCAGCAGCCCCCAACCGACAGGGAAAGAGACCCAGTACTTC	CASSPQPTGKETQYF
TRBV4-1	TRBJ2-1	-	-	TGCGCCAGCAGCCAAGAGGGCGGGTTGTTGGATGAGCAGTTCTTC	CASSQEGGLLDEQFF
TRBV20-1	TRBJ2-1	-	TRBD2	TGCAGTGCTAGAGATAAAAAGGCGGGGGGGCCGTTTGAGCAGTTCTTC	CSARDKKAGGPFEQFF
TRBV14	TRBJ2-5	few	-	TGTGCCAGCAGCCAAATCCCGGAGACCCAGTACTTC	CASSQIPETQYF
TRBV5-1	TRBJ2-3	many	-	TGCGCCAGCAGTCAACCCACAGGGTCAGATACGCAGTATTTT	CASSQPTGSDTQYF
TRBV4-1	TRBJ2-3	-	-	TGCGCCAGCAGACCGAGAACAGATACGCAGTATTTT	CASRPRTDTQYF
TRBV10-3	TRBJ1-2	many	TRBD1	TGTGCCATCAGTGACGCGACAGGGGTTCTAAACTATGGCTACACCTTC	CAISDATGVLNYGYTF
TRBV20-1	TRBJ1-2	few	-	TGCAGTGCTAGAGATCAGACAGGAAATAACTATGGCTACACCTTC	CSARDQTGNNYGYTF
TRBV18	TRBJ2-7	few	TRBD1	TGTGCCAGCTCTCCCGGACAGGGTAAGACCTACGAGCAGTACTTC	CASSPGQGKTYEQYF
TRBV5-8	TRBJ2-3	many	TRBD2	TGTGCCAGCGCTAGCGGGTCGCATAGCACAGATACGCAGTATTTT	CASASGSHSTDTQYF
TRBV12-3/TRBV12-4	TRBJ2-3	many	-	TGTGCCAGCATCGGGCCTTACACAGATACGCAGTATTTT	CASIGPYTDTQYF
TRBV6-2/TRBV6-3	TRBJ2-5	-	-	TGTGCCAGCACCCCAATAGGGACCGGGCCCCAAGAGACCCAGTACTTC	CASTPIGTGPQETQYF